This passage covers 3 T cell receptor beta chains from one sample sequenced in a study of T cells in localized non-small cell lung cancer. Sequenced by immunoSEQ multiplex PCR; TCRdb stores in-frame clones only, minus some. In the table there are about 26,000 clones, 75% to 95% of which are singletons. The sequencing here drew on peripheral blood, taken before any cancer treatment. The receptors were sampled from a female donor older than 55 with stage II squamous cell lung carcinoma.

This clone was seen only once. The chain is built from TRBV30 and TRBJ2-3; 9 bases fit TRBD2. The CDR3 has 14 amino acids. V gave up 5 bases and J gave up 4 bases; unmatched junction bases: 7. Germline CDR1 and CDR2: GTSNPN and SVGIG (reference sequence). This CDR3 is CAWAVGGGADTQYF. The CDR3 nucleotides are TGTGCCTGGGCCGTGGGCGGGGGGGCAGATACGCAGTATTTT.

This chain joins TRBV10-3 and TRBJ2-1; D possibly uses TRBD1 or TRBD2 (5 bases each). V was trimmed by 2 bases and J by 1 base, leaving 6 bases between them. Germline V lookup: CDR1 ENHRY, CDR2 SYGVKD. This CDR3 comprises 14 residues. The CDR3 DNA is TGTGCCATCAGTGAGGGGGGATCCTACAATGAGCAGTTCTTC. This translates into CAISEGGSYNEQFF.

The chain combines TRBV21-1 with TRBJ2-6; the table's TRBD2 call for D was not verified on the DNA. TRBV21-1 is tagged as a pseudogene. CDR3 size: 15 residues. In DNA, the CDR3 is TGTGCCAGCAGCACAGGGACTTCTGGGGCCAACGTCCTGACTTTC. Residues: CASSTGTSGANVLTF.